The clone carrying this TCR beta chain was seen many times. The data stem from a study of blood T cells in healthy people across ages. This CDR3 region has 14 residues. Germline CDR1 reads SGHTA; CDR2 reads FQGNSA. With 1 base removed from V and 7 bases from J, the gap between germline ends came to 8 bases. A J-beta primer mix and a sample-barcoded 5' primer were used in a second PCR of roughly 6 to 12 cycles. TCRdb itself ran the 5' RACE reads through MiXCR, one entry per CDR3 protein. Of roughly 650,000 distinct CDR3 sequences in the sample, about 30% are singletons; the top ten hold 15% to 19%. This chain connects TRBV7-2 to TRBJ1-6; D is unresolved. The sample consisted of blood. The sequence was obtained from an elderly woman in good health. In nucleotides, the CDR3 is TGTGCCAGCAGCTTAGGTCCAGGCAATTCACCCCTCCACTTT. Its protein product is CASSLGPGNSPLHF. Complete variable domain (other parts from reference TRBV7-2 and TRBJ1-6): GAGVSQSPSNKVTEKGKDVELRCDPISGHTALYWYRQSLGQGLEFLIYFQGNSAPDKSGLPSDRFSAERTGGSVSTLTIQRTQQEDSAVYLCASSLGPGNSPLHFGNGTRLTVT.